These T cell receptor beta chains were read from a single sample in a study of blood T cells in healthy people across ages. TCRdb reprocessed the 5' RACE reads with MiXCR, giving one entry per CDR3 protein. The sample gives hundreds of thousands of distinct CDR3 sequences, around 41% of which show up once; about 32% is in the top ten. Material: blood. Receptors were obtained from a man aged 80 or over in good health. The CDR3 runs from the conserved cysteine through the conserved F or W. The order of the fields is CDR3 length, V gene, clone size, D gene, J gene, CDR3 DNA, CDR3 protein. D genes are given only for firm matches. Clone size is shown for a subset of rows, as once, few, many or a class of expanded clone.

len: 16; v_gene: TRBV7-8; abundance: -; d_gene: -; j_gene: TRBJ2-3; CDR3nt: TGTGCCAGCAGCAAAGCGGCTCCGACTAGCACAGATACGCAGTATTTT; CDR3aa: CASSKAAPTSTDTQYF
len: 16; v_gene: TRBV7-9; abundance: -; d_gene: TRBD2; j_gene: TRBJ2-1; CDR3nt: TGTGCCAGCAGCTTTGAGACTAGCGGGCCGTACAATGAGCAGTTCTTC; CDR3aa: CASSFETSGPYNEQFF
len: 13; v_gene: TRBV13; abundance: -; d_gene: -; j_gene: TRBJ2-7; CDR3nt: TGTGCCAGCAGTCGTGGGCCGCTTTACGAGCAGTACTTC; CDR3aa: CASSRGPLYEQYF
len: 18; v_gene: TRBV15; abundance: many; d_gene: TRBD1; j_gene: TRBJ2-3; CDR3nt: TGTGCCACCAGCAGAGATCTTGGGGGACAGGGGATAACAGATACGCAGTATTTT; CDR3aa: CATSRDLGGQGITDTQYF
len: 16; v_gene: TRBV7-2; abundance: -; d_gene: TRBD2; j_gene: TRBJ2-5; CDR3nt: TGTGCCAGCAGCGGTGGGACTAGCGGGGGGCAAGAGACCCAGTACTTC; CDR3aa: CASSGGTSGGQETQYF
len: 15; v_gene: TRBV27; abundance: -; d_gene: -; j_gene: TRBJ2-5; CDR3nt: TGTGCCAGCAGTTTAAGTCCAGGACAGCAAGAGACCCAGTACTTC; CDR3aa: CASSLSPGQQETQYF
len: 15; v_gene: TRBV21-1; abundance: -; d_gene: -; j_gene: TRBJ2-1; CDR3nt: TGTGCCAGCAGCAGCCCGGGACCAGCGGCCAATGAGCAGTTCTTC; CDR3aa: CASSSPGPAANEQFF
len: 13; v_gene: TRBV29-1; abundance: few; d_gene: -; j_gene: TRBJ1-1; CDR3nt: TGCAGCGCTAAAGCGGGGGGGCGCGCTGAAGCTTTCTTT; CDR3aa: CSAKAGGRAEAFF
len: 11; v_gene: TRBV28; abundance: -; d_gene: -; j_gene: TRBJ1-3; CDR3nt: TGTGCCGCCCGTGGGGGAAACACCATATATTTT; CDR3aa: CAARGGNTIYF
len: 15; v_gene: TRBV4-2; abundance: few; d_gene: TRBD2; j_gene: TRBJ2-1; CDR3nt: TGTGCCAGCAGCCAGGCGGGAGGGGAGAGGAATGAGCAGTTCTTC; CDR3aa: CASSQAGGERNEQFF
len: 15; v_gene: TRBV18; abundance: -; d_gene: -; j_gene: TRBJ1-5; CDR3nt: TGTGCCAGCTCACCGGGGGCGCAGGAAAATCAGCCCCAGCATTTT; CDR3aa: CASSPGAQENQPQHF
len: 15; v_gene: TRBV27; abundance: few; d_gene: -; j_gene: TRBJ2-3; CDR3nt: TGTGCCAGCAGCTTAACAGGGACTAGCACAGATACGCAGTATTTT; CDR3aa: CASSLTGTSTDTQYF
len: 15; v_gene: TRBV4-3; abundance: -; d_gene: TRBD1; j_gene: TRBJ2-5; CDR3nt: TGCGCCAGCAGCCAAGGAACCAGGGGGATGGGGGAGCAGTACTTC; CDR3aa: CASSQGTRGMGEQYF
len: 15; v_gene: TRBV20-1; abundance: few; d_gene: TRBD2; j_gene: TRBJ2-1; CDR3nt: TGCAGTGCTACTTATAGCGGGGGGGGATACAATGAGCAGTTCTTC; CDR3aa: CSATYSGGGYNEQFF
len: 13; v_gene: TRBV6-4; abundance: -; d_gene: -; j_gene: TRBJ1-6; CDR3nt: TGTGCCAGCAGTGACTCGCCGAATTCACCCCTCCACTTT; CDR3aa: CASSDSPNSPLHF
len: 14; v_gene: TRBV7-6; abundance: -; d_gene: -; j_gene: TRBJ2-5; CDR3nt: TGCGCCAGCAGCTACATGGCTGGGCAAGAGACCCAGTACTTC; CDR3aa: CASSYMAGQETQYF
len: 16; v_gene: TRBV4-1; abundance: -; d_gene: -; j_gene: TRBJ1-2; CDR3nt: TGCGCCAGCAGCCAAGAGTCCCGACACAATTCCGGTGGCTACACCTTC; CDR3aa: CASSQESRHNSGGYTF
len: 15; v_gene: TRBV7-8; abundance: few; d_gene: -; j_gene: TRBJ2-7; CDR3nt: TGTGCCAGCAGTCCCGGCCAGTCCCATTTTTACGAGCAGTACTTC; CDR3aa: CASSPGQSHFYEQYF
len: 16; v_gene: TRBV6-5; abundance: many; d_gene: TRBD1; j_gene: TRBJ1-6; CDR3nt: TGTGCCAGCAGTTACTCCCGGACAGGGGCCGGTTCACCCCTCCACTTT; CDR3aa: CASSYSRTGAGSPLHF
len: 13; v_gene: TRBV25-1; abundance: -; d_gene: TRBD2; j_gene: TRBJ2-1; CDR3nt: TGTACCAGCAGTGAACACCAGCGGGGTGAGCAGTTCTTC; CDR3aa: CTSSEHQRGEQFF
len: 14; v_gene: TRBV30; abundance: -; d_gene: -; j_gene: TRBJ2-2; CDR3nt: TGTGCCTGGAGTGTAAGGCGAAACACCGGGGAGCTGTTTTTT; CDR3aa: CAWSVRRNTGELFF
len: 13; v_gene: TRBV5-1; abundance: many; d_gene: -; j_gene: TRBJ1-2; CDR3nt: TGCGCCAGCAGCGTGGATCCTAACTATGGCTACACCTTC; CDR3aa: CASSVDPNYGYTF
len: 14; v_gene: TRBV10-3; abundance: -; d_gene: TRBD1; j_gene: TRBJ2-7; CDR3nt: TGTGCCACGACCTGGGACAGAAAAAACTACGAGCAGTACTTC; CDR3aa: CATTWDRKNYEQYF
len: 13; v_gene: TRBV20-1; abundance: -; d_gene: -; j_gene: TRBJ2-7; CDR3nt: TGCAGTGCACCTGGGGTCGGGGTTTACGAGCAGTACTTC; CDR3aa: CSAPGVGVYEQYF
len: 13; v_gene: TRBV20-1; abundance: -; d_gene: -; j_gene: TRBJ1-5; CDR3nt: TGCAGTGCTATTTCCACGGCGGATCAGCCCCAGCATTTT; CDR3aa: CSAISTADQPQHF
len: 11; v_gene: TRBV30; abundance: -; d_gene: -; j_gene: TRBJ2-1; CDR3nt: TGTGCCTGGAGCTATTACAATGAGCAGTTCTTC; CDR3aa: CAWSYYNEQFF
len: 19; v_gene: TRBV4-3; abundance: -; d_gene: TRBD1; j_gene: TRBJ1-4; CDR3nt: TGCGCCAGCAGCCACCGATTCAGGGACAGGACTGCAACTAATGAAAAACTGTTTTTT; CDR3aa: CASSHRFRDRTATNEKLFF
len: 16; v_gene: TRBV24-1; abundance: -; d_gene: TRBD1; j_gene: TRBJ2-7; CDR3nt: TGTGCCACCAGTGATTCGACAGGGTCGAGCTCCTACGAGCAGTACTTC; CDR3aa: CATSDSTGSSSYEQYF
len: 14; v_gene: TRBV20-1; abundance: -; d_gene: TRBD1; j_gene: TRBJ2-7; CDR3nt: TGCAGTGGTCGGGACAGGGGATTCTCCTACGAGCAGTACTTC; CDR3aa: CSGRDRGFSYEQYF
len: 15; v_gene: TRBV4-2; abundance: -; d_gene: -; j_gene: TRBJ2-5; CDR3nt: TGTGCCAGCAGCCTTAAGTTAGGGCAGCAAGAGACCCAGTACTTC; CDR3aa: CASSLKLGQQETQYF